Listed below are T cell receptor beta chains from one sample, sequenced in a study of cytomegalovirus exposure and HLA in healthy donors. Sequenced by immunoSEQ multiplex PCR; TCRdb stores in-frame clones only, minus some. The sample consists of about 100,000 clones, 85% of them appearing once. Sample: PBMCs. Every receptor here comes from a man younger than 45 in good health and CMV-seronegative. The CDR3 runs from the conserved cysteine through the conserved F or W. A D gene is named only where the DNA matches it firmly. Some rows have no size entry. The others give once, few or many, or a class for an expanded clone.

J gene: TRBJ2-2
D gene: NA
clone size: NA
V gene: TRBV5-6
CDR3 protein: CASSGGTDPTGELFF
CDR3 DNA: TGTGCCAGCAGCGGAGGTACCGACCCGACCGGGGAGCTGTTTTTT

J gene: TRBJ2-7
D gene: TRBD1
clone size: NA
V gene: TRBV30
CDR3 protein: CAWSEGQGGSYEQYF
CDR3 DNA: TGTGCCTGGAGTGAAGGACAGGGGGGTTCCTACGAGCAGTACTTC

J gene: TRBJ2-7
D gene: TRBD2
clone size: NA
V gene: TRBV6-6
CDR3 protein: CASSYSGREQNYEQYF
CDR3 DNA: TGTGCCAGCAGTTACTCCGGGCGGGAGCAGAACTACGAGCAGTACTTC

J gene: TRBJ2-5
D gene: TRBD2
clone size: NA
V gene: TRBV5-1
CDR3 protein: CASSLAVTSGRAMETQYF
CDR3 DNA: TGCGCCAGCAGCTTGGCCGTTACTAGCGGGAGGGCCATGGAGACCCAGTACTTC

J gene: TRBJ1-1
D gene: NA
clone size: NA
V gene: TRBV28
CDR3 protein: CASSRDLNTEAFF
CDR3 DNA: TGTGCCAGCAGCCGGGATTTGAACACTGAAGCTTTCTTT

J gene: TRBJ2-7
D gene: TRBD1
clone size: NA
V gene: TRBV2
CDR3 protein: CASSAYRGYEQYF
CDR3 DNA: TGTGCCAGCAGTGCGTACAGGGGCTACGAGCAGTACTTC

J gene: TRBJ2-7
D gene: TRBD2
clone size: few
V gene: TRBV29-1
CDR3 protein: CSVTAPTSGDSYEQYF
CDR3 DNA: TGCAGCGTCACCGCCCCGACTAGCGGAGACTCCTACGAGCAGTACTTC

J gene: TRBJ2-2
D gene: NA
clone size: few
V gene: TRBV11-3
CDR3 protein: CASSFRPNTGELFF
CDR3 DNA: TGTGCCAGCAGCTTCAGGCCGAACACCGGGGAGCTGTTTTTT

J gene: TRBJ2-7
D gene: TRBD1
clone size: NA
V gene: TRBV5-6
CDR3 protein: CASSTGTGYEQYF
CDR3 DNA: TGTGCCAGCAGCACCGGGACAGGATACGAGCAGTACTTC

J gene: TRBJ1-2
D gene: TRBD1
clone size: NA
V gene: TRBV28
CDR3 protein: CASSPGTGTNYGYTF
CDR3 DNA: TGTGCCAGCAGTCCCGGGACAGGGACTAACTATGGCTACACCTTC

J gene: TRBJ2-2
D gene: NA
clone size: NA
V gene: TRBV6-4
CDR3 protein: CASSEGGLDAGELFF
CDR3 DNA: TGTGCCAGCAGTGAGGGGGGGCTTGATGCCGGGGAGCTGTTTTTT

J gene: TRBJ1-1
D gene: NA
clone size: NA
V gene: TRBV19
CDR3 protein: CASSTMQGNTEAFF
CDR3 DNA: TGTGCCAGTAGTACGATGCAGGGAAACACTGAAGCTTTCTTT

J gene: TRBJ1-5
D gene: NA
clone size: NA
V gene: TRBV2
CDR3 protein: CASSEEGASNQPQHF
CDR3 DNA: TGTGCCAGCAGTGAGGAAGGAGCTAGCAATCAGCCCCAGCATTTT

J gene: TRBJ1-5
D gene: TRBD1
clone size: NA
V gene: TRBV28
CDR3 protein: CASSLLDRVSQPQHF
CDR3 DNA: TGTGCCAGCAGTTTGTTAGACAGGGTGAGTCAGCCCCAGCATTTT

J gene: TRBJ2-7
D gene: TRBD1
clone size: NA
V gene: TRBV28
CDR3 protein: CASIPDRVPPYEQYF
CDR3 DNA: TGTGCCAGCATTCCGGACAGGGTCCCTCCCTACGAGCAGTACTTC

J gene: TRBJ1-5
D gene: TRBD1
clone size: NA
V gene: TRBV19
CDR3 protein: CASSRNRGIVSNQPQHF
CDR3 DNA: TGTGCCAGTAGTAGGAACAGGGGAATTGTCAGCAATCAGCCCCAGCATTTT

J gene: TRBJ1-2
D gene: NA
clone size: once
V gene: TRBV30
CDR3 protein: CAWSSQGAYGYTF
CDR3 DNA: TGTGCCTGGTCATCACAGGGTGCCTATGGCTACACCTTC

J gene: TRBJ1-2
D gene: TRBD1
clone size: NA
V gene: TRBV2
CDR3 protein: CASSLNRGRVYGYTF
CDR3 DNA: TGTGCCAGCAGCCTTAACAGGGGGCGCGTCTATGGCTACACCTTC

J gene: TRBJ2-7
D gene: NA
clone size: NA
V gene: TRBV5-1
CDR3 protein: CASSPQGIRIYEQYF
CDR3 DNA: TGCGCCAGCAGCCCTCAGGGCATCCGTATCTACGAGCAGTACTTC

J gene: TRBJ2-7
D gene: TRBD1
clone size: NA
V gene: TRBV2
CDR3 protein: CASSYRGVSYEQYF
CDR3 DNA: TGTGCCAGCAGTTACAGGGGGGTGTCCTACGAGCAGTACTTC

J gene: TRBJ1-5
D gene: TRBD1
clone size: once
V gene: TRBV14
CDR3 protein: CASSRDRNQPQHF
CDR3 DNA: TGTGCCAGCAGCCGGGACAGAAATCAGCCCCAGCATTTT

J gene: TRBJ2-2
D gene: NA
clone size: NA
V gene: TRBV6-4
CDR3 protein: CASSESGTGELFF
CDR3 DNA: TGTGCCAGCAGTGAATCAGGAACCGGGGAGCTGTTTTTT

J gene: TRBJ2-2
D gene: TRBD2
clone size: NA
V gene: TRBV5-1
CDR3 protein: CASSLEAGVDLRELFF
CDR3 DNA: TGCGCCAGCAGTCTGGAAGCGGGAGTGGATCTCCGGGAGCTGTTTTTT

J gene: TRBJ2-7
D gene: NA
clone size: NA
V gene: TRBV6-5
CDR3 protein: CASSYGRASYEQYF
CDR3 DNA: TGTGCCAGCAGTTACGGGCGGGCCTCCTACGAGCAGTACTTC

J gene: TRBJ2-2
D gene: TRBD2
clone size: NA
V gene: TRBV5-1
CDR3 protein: CASSSTSGRAFYTGELFF
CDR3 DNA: TGCGCCAGCAGCTCGACTAGCGGGAGGGCTTTTTACACCGGGGAGCTGTTTTTT

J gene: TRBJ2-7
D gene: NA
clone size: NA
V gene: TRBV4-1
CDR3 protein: CASSPYRWGGENEQYF
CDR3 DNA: TGCGCCAGCAGCCCCTACCGGTGGGGGGGCGAGAACGAGCAGTACTTC

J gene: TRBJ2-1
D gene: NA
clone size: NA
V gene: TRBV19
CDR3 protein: CASSQSGVYNEQFF
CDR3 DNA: TGTGCCAGTAGCCAAAGCGGTGTGTACAATGAGCAGTTCTTC

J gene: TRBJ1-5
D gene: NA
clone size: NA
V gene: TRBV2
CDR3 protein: CASSEGGAYNQPQHF
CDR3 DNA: TGTGCCAGCAGTGAGGGGGGGGCGTACAATCAGCCCCAGCATTTT

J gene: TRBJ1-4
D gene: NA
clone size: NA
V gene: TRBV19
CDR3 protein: CASSPANEKLFF
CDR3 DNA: TGTGCCAGTAGTCCCGCGAATGAAAAACTGTTTTTT

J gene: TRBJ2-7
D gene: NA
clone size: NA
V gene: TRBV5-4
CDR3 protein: CASSLYQAGAYEQYF
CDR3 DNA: TGTGCCAGCAGCTTGTATCAGGCAGGGGCCTACGAGCAGTACTTC

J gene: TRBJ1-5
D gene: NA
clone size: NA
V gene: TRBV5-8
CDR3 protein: CASSFGGQRVNQPQHF
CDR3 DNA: TGTGCCAGCAGCTTCGGCGGTCAAAGAGTAAATCAGCCCCAGCATTTT

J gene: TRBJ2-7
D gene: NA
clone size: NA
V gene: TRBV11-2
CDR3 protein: CASSLDPGGSYEQYF
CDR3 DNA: TGTGCCAGCAGCTTAGATCCCGGGGGCTCCTACGAGCAGTACTTC

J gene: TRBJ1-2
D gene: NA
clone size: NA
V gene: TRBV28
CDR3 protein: CASSLTVQIYGYTF
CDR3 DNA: TGTGCCAGCAGTTTAACAGTTCAGATATATGGCTACACCTTC

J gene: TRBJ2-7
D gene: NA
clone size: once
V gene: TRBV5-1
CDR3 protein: CASSLEVRASEQYF
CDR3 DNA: TGCGCCAGCAGCTTGGAGGTCAGGGCCTCCGAGCAGTACTTC

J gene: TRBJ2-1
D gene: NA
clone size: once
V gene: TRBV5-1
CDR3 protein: CASSMRDFRNEQFF
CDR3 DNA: TGCGCCAGCAGCATGCGGGACTTCAGGAATGAGCAGTTCTTC

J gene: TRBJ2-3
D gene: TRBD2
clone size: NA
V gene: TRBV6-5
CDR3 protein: CASTSLAESTDTQYF
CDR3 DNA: TGTGCCAGCACCTCACTAGCGGAGAGCACAGATACGCAGTATTTT

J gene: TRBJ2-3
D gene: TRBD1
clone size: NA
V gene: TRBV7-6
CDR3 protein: CASSPPVGQGAADTQYF
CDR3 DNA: TGTGCCAGCAGCCCCCCCGTAGGACAGGGGGCAGCAGATACGCAGTATTTT

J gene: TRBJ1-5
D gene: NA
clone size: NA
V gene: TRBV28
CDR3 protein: CASTRDWNQPQHF
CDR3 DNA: TGTGCCAGCACCAGGGATTGGAATCAGCCCCAGCATTTT

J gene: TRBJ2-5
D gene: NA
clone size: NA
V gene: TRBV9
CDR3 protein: CASSVQGGRETQYF
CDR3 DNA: TGTGCCAGCAGCGTACAGGGGGGAAGGGAGACCCAGTACTTC

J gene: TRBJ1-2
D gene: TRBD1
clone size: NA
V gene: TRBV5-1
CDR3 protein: CASSPGQGANYGYTF
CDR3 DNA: TGCGCCAGCAGCCCAGGACAGGGGGCTAACTATGGCTACACCTTC